The T cell receptor beta chain described here comes from a study of regulatory T cells in long-lasting Graves disease. As for the study in general: Newly diagnosed Graves' patients took antithyroid drugs under 3 months. General observations from the study: The sample size was small, and this may have reduced accuracy. Preferential use of TRBV28, TRBJ1-2 and TRBJ2-5 was seen in persistent disease.

Combining iRepertoire HTBI primers with Arm-PCR of CDR3 regions, the authors built TCR beta libraries. TCRdb re-called the multiplex PCR reads with MiXCR, one entry per CDR3 protein. The sample comprises a few hundred thousand distinct CDR3 sequences, about a sixth of which are singletons, and more than 20% rests with the top ten. This sample's time point: newly diagnosed GD, antithyroid drugs for less than 3 months. PBMC RNA was the source of the TCR library. American Thyroid Association guidelines served as the basis for diagnosing Graves' disease. This CDR3 is 16 amino acids long. Trimming cost V 0 bases and J 0 bases, with 9 bases left between them. Germline values: CDR1 MNHEY, CDR2 SVGAGI. This clonotype was counted only a few times. Its target is unknown.

The sample here was peripheral blood mononuclear cells (PBMCs), taken at new diagnosis, from a patient treated with antithyroid drugs. This receptor was obtained from a female donor with Graves disease. The V gene is TRBV6-5, the J gene TRBJ2-1; D not resolved. The CDR3 spells CASSYSPSSSYNEQFF. For the CDR3, the DNA is TGTGCCAGCAGTTACTCCCCCTCCAGCTCCTACAATGAGCAGTTCTTC.